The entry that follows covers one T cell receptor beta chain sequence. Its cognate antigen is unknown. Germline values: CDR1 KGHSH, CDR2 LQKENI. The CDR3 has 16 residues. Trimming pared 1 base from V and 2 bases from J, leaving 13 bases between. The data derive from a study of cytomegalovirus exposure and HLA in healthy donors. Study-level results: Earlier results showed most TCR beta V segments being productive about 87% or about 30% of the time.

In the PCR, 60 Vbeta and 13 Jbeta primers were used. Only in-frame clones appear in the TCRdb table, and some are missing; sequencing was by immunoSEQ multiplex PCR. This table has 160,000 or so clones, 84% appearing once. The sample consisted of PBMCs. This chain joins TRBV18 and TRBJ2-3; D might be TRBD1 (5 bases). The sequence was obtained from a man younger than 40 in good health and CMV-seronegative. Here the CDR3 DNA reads TGTGCCAGCTCACCACGCCACGACAGAATCACAGATACGCAGTATTTT. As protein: CASSPRHDRITDTQYF.